The 5 T cell receptor beta chains below were found in one sample sequenced in a study of cytomegalovirus exposure and HLA in healthy donors. This PCR relied on a set of 60 Vbeta primers and 13 Jbeta primers. Only in-frame clones appear in the TCRdb table, and some are missing; sequencing was by immunoSEQ multiplex PCR. Of more than 85,000 clones listed, under 85% are singletons. Specimen: PBMCs. The receptors originated from a man younger than 30 in good health and CMV-seronegative.

This clone was recorded only once. The rearrangement uses TRBV5-1 and TRBJ2-5; 8 bases map to TRBD1. The J call may be wrong; the DNA end is better matched by TRBJ2-7. This CDR3 has 17 amino acids. Germline lookup yields CDR1 SGHRS and CDR2 YFSETQ. Written as DNA, the CDR3 is TGCGCCAGCAGCGCAGCCCAGACAGGGGAGGTTGCTTACGAGCAGTACTTC. It encodes CASSAAQTGEVAYEQYF.

This clone has only one observation. The genes are TRBV7-9 and TRBJ2-1, with 7 positions matching TRBD2. CDR3 size: 14 residues. J was trimmed by 9 bases and V by 3 bases; bases with no gene match: 8. Germline CDR1 SEHNR, CDR2 FQNEAQ (reference sequence). In DNA form, the CDR3 reads TGTGCCAGCAGCTTGGTCGCTAGCGGAGTTGAGCAGTTCTTC. Translating gives CASSLVASGVEQFF.

V is TRBV4-1 and J is TRBJ1-4, with D perhaps TRBD1 (5 bases). CDR3 length: 17 residues. Germline values: CDR1 MGHRA, CDR2 YSYEKL. V shed 1 base and J shed 2 bases, with 14 bases lying between them. The CDR3 bases are TGCGCCAGCAGCCAAGTGGGGGTTCGGGGGACTAATGAAAAACTGTTTTTT. Its translation: CASSQVGVRGTNEKLFF.

The chain has TRBV18 and TRBJ1-1, with 8 nucleotides matching TRBD1. The CDR3 extends over 15 amino acids. CDR1 is KGHSH and CDR2 is LQKENI in the germline V gene. The ends lost 3 bases at V and 0 bases at J; junction bases unmatched: 3. DNA of the CDR3: TGTGCCAGCTCACCTACAGGGGGGATGAACACTGAAGCTTTCTTT. Translating it yields CASSPTGGMNTEAFF.

In its sample, this clone was seen a few times. The chain recombines TRBV14 with TRBJ1-2; TRBD1 is a possible D gene (6 bases). The CDR3 sequence is 16 residues long. CDR1 is SGHDN and CDR2 is FVKESK in the germline V gene. The V gene lost 5 bases and the J gene lost 5 bases, with 21 bases spanning the gap. The CDR3 is CASSNQGLNNRYGYTF. As DNA, the CDR3 is TGTGCCAGCAGCAACCAGGGGTTGAATAATCGGTATGGCTACACCTTC. Complete variable domain (other parts from reference TRBV14 and TRBJ1-2): EAGVTQFPSHSVIEKGQTVTLRCDPISGHDNLYWYRRVMGKEIKFLLHFVKESKQDESGMPNNRFLAERTGGTYSTLKVQPAELEDSGVYFCASSNQGLNNRYGYTFGSGTRLTVV.